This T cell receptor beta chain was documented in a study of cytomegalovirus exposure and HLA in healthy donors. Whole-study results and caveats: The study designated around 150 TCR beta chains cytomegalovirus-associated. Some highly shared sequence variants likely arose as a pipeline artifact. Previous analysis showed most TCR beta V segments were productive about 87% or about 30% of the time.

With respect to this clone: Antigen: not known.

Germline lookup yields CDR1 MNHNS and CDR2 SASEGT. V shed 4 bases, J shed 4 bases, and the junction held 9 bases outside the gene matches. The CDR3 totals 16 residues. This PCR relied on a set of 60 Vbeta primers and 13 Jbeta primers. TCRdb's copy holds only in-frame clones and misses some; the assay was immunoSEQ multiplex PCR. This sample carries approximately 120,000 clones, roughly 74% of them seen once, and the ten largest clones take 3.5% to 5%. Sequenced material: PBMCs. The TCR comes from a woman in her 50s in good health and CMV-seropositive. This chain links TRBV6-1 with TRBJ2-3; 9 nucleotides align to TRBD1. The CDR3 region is CASSGLGTGLSDTQYF. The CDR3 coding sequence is TGTGCCAGCAGTGGCCTGGGGACAGGGCTTTCAGATACGCAGTATTTT.